The rows below give T cell receptor beta chains drawn from one sample of a study of graft-versus-host responses after intestinal transplantation. For these receptors, no antigen is known. The assay was immunoSEQ multiplex PCR, and TCRdb's table has in-frame clones only and misses some. The table shows some 86,000 clones, with 91% occurring only once. Specimen: unstimulated CD4+ T cells sorted from spleen or lymph node cells, collected before intestinal transplant. Receptors were obtained from a human donor who received an intestinal transplant. Each CDR3 is given with its conserved first and last residue. The D gene is left open where the match is weak. Rows may omit the clone size; those that give it use once, few, many or a size class.

>-|TRBJ2-7|TRBD1|TRBV28
TGTGCCAGCAGTTCCCCCCCTCCGACAGGGGTCTCCTACGAGCAGTACTTC
CASSSPPPTGVSYEQYF
>-|TRBJ1-3|-|TRBV11-2
TGTGCCAGCAGCTTATTACGGGGTGGCAACACCATATATTTT
CASSLLRGGNTIYF
>-|TRBJ2-3|TRBD2|TRBV25-1
TGTGCCAGCAGTGAATTGGGGACTAGCGGGGGCACAGATACGCAGTATTTT
CASSELGTSGGTDTQYF
>-|TRBJ2-3|-|TRBV7-2
TGTGCCAGCAGCTTACAGCGAACCACAGATACGCAGTATTTT
CASSLQRTTDTQYF
>once|TRBJ1-1|TRBD1|TRBV7-9
TGTGCCAGCAGCTTTCCTTACAGGGGGCAAGGCACTGAAGCTTTCTTT
CASSFPYRGQGTEAFF
>-|TRBJ1-5|TRBD1|TRBV15
TGTGCCACCAGCAGAGATCGACAGGGCGTCGGTCAGCCCCAGCATTTT
CATSRDRQGVGQPQHF
>-|TRBJ1-6|TRBD1|TRBV27
TGTGCCAGCAGTTTATCGATCGGGACAGGAGTTTCACCCCTCCACTTT
CASSLSIGTGVSPLHF
>-|TRBJ2-3|TRBD2|TRBV5-1
TGCGCCAGCAGCTTGGGTGCTAGCGGGGGGTACTCTAGCACAGATACGCAGTATTTT
CASSLGASGGYSSTDTQYF
>-|TRBJ1-6|TRBD1|TRBV27
TGTGCCAGCAGCGGGACAGTCGGGGCCTCCTATAATTCACCCCTCCACTTT
CASSGTVGASYNSPLHF
>few|TRBJ1-2|TRBD1|TRBV4-3
TGCGCCAGCAGCCAAGAGAATTCCGTCGAGACAGGGCCTAACTATGGCTACACCTTC
CASSQENSVETGPNYGYTF
>-|TRBJ2-2|TRBD2|TRBV6-5
TGTGCCTCAAAATGGGGGGGGAGGAACACCGGGGAGCTGTTTTTT
CASKWGGRNTGELFF
>-|TRBJ2-3|TRBD1|TRBV5-1
TGCGCCAGCAGATTGGACAGGGGAGGTCCAGATACGCAGTATTTT
CASRLDRGGPDTQYF
>-|TRBJ1-1|-|TRBV19
TGTGCCAGTAGTATTCGACGGGGACAAACTGAAGCTTTCTTT
CASSIRRGQTEAFF
>once|TRBJ2-2|TRBD1|TRBV2
TGTGCCAGCACTCCCGGGACAGGGACCGGGGAGCTGTTTTTT
CASTPGTGTGELFF
>-|TRBJ2-7|TRBD1|TRBV14
TGTGCCAGCAGGCCCGGACAGGGATCTAAAGACGAGCAGTACTTC
CASRPGQGSKDEQYF
>-|TRBJ2-5|-|TRBV18
TGTGCCAGCTCACCACAGGGGCTTAAACAAGAGACCCAGTACTTC
CASSPQGLKQETQYF
>-|TRBJ2-5|-|TRBV6-5
TGTGCCAGCAGTTACGGGGGGGGCTGGGAGACCCAGTACTTC
CASSYGGGWETQYF
>-|TRBJ2-5|-|TRBV4-3
TGCGCCAGCAGCCAAGATTCGGGGGGCCCGGAGACCCAGTACTTC
CASSQDSGGPETQYF
>few|TRBJ2-7|-|TRBV5-1
TGCGCCAGCAGCTGGGGGCGAGGGGCCTACGAAGAGCAGTACTTC
CASSWGRGAYEEQYF
>-|TRBJ1-1|-|TRBV19
TGTGCCAGTACCATGGGAGGGGGGTTGTGGCGCACTGAAGCTTTCTTT
CASTMGGGLWRTEAFF
>-|TRBJ1-1|-|TRBV12-5
TGTGCTAGTGGTTTCCCTGACAGGAGTGAAGCTTTCTTT
CASGFPDRSEAFF
>-|TRBJ2-5|TRBD2|TRBV11-2
TGTGCCAGCAGCTTAGTTTCAGCGGGGGGTCAAGAGACCCAGTACTTC
CASSLVSAGGQETQYF
>-|TRBJ2-1|-|TRBV5-1
TGCGCCAGCAGCTTGGAATGGGGGGGCCCCGGTGAGCAGTTCTTC
CASSLEWGGPGEQFF
>-|TRBJ2-5|-|TRBV7-2
TGTGCCAGCAGCTCTAGACTAGGCGGGCAAGAGACCCAGTACTTC
CASSSRLGGQETQYF
>-|TRBJ2-3|-|TRBV19
TGTGCCAGTAGTATATCAGCAGGGGGGGATACGCAGTATTTT
CASSISAGGDTQYF
>-|TRBJ2-2|-|TRBV4-3
TGCGCCAGCAGCCAAGATGGGCAGGGATTCACCGGGGAGCTGTTTTTT
CASSQDGQGFTGELFF